This is a list of T cell receptor beta chains from one sample in a study of cytomegalovirus exposure and HLA in healthy donors. TCRdb's copy holds only in-frame clones and misses some; the assay was immunoSEQ multiplex PCR. The record lists about 170,000 clones, of which the ten most abundant hold roughly 0.83%. Material for sequencing was PBMCs. The receptors derive from a woman between 18 and 29 years old in good health and CMV-seropositive. CDR3s include the opening cysteine and the closing phenylalanine or tryptophan. The order of the fields is D gene, J gene, V gene, CDR3 length, CDR3 DNA, CDR3 protein. The D gene is left open where the match is weak.

d_gene: .; j_gene: TRBJ1-2; v_gene: TRBV13; len: 15; CDR3nt: TGTGCCAGCAGCTTAGGGTCAGGTTTTCACTATGGCTACACCTTC; CDR3aa: CASSLGSGFHYGYTF
d_gene: TRBD2; j_gene: TRBJ2-5; v_gene: TRBV7-9; len: 16; CDR3nt: TGTGCCAGCAGCTTCGCTAGCGGGAGGGGCGGGGAGACCCAGTACTTC; CDR3aa: CASSFASGRGGETQYF
d_gene: TRBD2; j_gene: TRBJ2-7; v_gene: TRBV2; len: 13; CDR3nt: TGTGCCAGCGGATCGGCGGGAGGGGGCCGGAAGTACTTC; CDR3aa: CASGSAGGGRKYF
d_gene: TRBD2; j_gene: TRBJ2-7; v_gene: TRBV27; len: 15; CDR3nt: TGTGCCAGCCACCGGGAGGGGGGAGACTCCTACGAGCAGTACTTC; CDR3aa: CASHREGGDSYEQYF
d_gene: .; j_gene: TRBJ1-5; v_gene: TRBV29-1; len: 13; CDR3nt: TGCAGCGTTGGGGGCCCGGGCAATCAGCCCCAGCATTTT; CDR3aa: CSVGGPGNQPQHF
d_gene: .; j_gene: TRBJ1-6; v_gene: TRBV19; len: 17; CDR3nt: TGTGCCAGTAGTCCCTGGACGGGAAGCTCCTATAATTCACCCCTCCACTTT; CDR3aa: CASSPWTGSSYNSPLHF
d_gene: .; j_gene: TRBJ1-2; v_gene: TRBV19; len: 13; CDR3nt: TGTGCCAGTACCGTAACAAACAACTATGGCTACACCTTC; CDR3aa: CASTVTNNYGYTF
d_gene: TRBD2; j_gene: TRBJ2-1; v_gene: TRBV19; len: 16; CDR3nt: TGTGCCAGTAGTCGAGGACTAGCGGGAGTCCGGGATGAGCAGTTCTTC; CDR3aa: CASSRGLAGVRDEQFF
d_gene: TRBD2; j_gene: TRBJ2-3; v_gene: TRBV7-9; len: 16; CDR3nt: TGTGCCAGCAGCCTTTTAGCGGGGACTAGCACAGATACGCAGTATTTT; CDR3aa: CASSLLAGTSTDTQYF
d_gene: .; j_gene: TRBJ2-5; v_gene: TRBV9; len: 15; CDR3nt: TGTGCCAGCAGCCCCTTTAGCGGAGCCCAAGAGACCCAGTACTTC; CDR3aa: CASSPFSGAQETQYF
d_gene: TRBD1; j_gene: TRBJ2-7; v_gene: TRBV5-1; len: 17; CDR3nt: TGCGCCAGCAGCCTCGGACAGGGCTTCGGAGGTGTTAACGAGCAGTACTTC; CDR3aa: CASSLGQGFGGVNEQYF
d_gene: TRBD1; j_gene: TRBJ1-1; v_gene: TRBV30; len: 13; CDR3nt: TGTGCCTGGGGGGGACAGACGAACACTGAAGCTTTCTTT; CDR3aa: CAWGGQTNTEAFF
d_gene: TRBD1; j_gene: TRBJ1-4; v_gene: TRBV11-3; len: 16; CDR3nt: TGTGCCAGCAGCTCACGATGGACAGGCGGCGATGAAAAACTGTTTTTT; CDR3aa: CASSSRWTGGDEKLFF
d_gene: .; j_gene: TRBJ1-5; v_gene: TRBV6-5; len: 13; CDR3nt: TGTGCCAGCATCTGGGGGGTGTTGCAGCCCCAGCATTTT; CDR3aa: CASIWGVLQPQHF
d_gene: .; j_gene: TRBJ2-7; v_gene: TRBV19; len: 13; CDR3nt: TGTGCCAGTAGTCCAAGAGGCAGCTACGAGCAGTACTTC; CDR3aa: CASSPRGSYEQYF
d_gene: .; j_gene: TRBJ2-1; v_gene: TRBV6-5; len: 14; CDR3nt: TGTGCCAGCAGTTTATACCCAGGAGGCAATGAGCAGTTCTTC; CDR3aa: CASSLYPGGNEQFF
d_gene: TRBD1; j_gene: TRBJ1-1; v_gene: TRBV5-1; len: 16; CDR3nt: TGCGCCAGCAGCTTGGAACAGGGGGGTATGAACACTGAAGCTTTCTTT; CDR3aa: CASSLEQGGMNTEAFF
d_gene: .; j_gene: TRBJ2-6; v_gene: TRBV5-1; len: 16; CDR3nt: TGCGCCAGCAGCTCCGGACGGGGCTCTGGGGCCAACGTCCTGACTTTC; CDR3aa: CASSSGRGSGANVLTF
d_gene: .; j_gene: TRBJ2-4; v_gene: TRBV4-3; len: 15; CDR3nt: TGCGCCAGCAGCCAAGAACTGGGCGGGGCGGGCATTCAGTACTTC; CDR3aa: CASSQELGGAGIQYF
d_gene: TRBD1; j_gene: TRBJ1-2; v_gene: TRBV11-2; len: 15; CDR3nt: TGTGCCAGCAGCCCGAATATCGACAGGGGTACCGGCTACACCTTC; CDR3aa: CASSPNIDRGTGYTF
d_gene: TRBD2; j_gene: TRBJ2-3; v_gene: TRBV6-4; len: 16; CDR3nt: TGTGCCAGCAGTTTCGGGGGGTCGAGTAAGACAGATACGCAGTATTTT; CDR3aa: CASSFGGSSKTDTQYF
d_gene: TRBD2; j_gene: TRBJ2-3; v_gene: TRBV11-3; len: 16; CDR3nt: TGTGCCAGCAGCTTGAAGCGGGGGGGCTTTACAGATACGCAGTATTTT; CDR3aa: CASSLKRGGFTDTQYF
d_gene: TRBD1; j_gene: TRBJ1-6; v_gene: TRBV11-3; len: 15; CDR3nt: TGTGCCAGCAGCTTAGAAAGGGGGCTAAATTCACCCCTCCACTTT; CDR3aa: CASSLERGLNSPLHF
d_gene: .; j_gene: TRBJ1-5; v_gene: TRBV4-1; len: 14; CDR3nt: TGCGCCAGCAGCCGAGGACAGAGCAATCAGCCCCAGCATTTT; CDR3aa: CASSRGQSNQPQHF
d_gene: .; j_gene: TRBJ1-1; v_gene: TRBV7-9; len: 14; CDR3nt: TGTGCCAGCAGCTTACTCGGGTTCAACACTGAAGCTTTCTTT; CDR3aa: CASSLLGFNTEAFF
d_gene: .; j_gene: TRBJ1-6; v_gene: TRBV27; len: 13; CDR3nt: TGTGCCAGCAGTTTAATCGGGTTAACACCCCTCCACTTT; CDR3aa: CASSLIGLTPLHF
d_gene: TRBD2; j_gene: TRBJ2-2; v_gene: TRBV11-3; len: 17; CDR3nt: TGTGCCAGCAGCTTAGGCGGCGGGGGGGCGAACACCGGGGAGCTGTTTTTT; CDR3aa: CASSLGGGGANTGELFF
d_gene: .; j_gene: TRBJ1-1; v_gene: TRBV7-9; len: 13; CDR3nt: TGTGCCAGCAGCTCTCAGATGAACACTGAAGCTTTCTTT; CDR3aa: CASSSQMNTEAFF
d_gene: .; j_gene: TRBJ2-1; v_gene: TRBV7-3; len: 13; CDR3nt: TGTGCCAGCAGCTTTCGATTCGGCAATGAGCAGTTCTTC; CDR3aa: CASSFRFGNEQFF
d_gene: .; j_gene: TRBJ2-7; v_gene: TRBV5-1; len: 12; CDR3nt: TGCGCCAGCAGCCTAGGACAATACGAGCAGTACTTC; CDR3aa: CASSLGQYEQYF
d_gene: TRBD1; j_gene: TRBJ1-2; v_gene: TRBV18; len: 14; CDR3nt: TGTGCCAGCTCGTCGACAGGGGGGAACTATGGCTACACCTTC; CDR3aa: CASSSTGGNYGYTF
d_gene: TRBD2; j_gene: TRBJ2-7; v_gene: TRBV27; len: 13; CDR3nt: TGTGCCAGCAGCCTAGCGGGAGCCTACGAGCAGTACTTC; CDR3aa: CASSLAGAYEQYF
d_gene: TRBD2; j_gene: TRBJ2-1; v_gene: TRBV5-1; len: 15; CDR3nt: TGCGCCAGCGGCCTGAGCGGGAGAGGCCACAATGAGCAGTTCTTC; CDR3aa: CASGLSGRGHNEQFF
d_gene: .; j_gene: TRBJ1-4; v_gene: TRBV30; len: 14; CDR3nt: TGTGCCTGGAGTGTACACAGGGACAATGAAAAACTGTTTTTT; CDR3aa: CAWSVHRDNEKLFF
d_gene: TRBD1; j_gene: TRBJ2-5; v_gene: TRBV10-3; len: 15; CDR3nt: TGTGCCATCAGTCGTCCCGGGACAGAAAAACAGACCCAGTACTTC; CDR3aa: CAISRPGTEKQTQYF
d_gene: .; j_gene: TRBJ1-2; v_gene: TRBV7-8; len: 16; CDR3nt: TGTGCCAGCAGCCCCCACATCGACAGGCATAACTATGGCTACACCTTC; CDR3aa: CASSPHIDRHNYGYTF
d_gene: .; j_gene: TRBJ1-3; v_gene: TRBV30; len: 14; CDR3nt: TGTGCCTGGAGTACAGTAATAACCGGAAACACCATATATTTT; CDR3aa: CAWSTVITGNTIYF
d_gene: .; j_gene: TRBJ1-1; v_gene: TRBV7-6; len: 13; CDR3nt: TGTGCCAGCAGCTTACAGATAAACACTGAAGCTTTCTTT; CDR3aa: CASSLQINTEAFF
d_gene: .; j_gene: TRBJ2-3; v_gene: TRBV7-8; len: 18; CDR3nt: TGTGCCAGCAGCAGACTTACGAGGGGGTCTACTAGCACAGATACGCAGTATTTT; CDR3aa: CASSRLTRGSTSTDTQYF
d_gene: TRBD2; j_gene: TRBJ2-2; v_gene: TRBV7-9; len: 15; CDR3nt: TGTGCCAGCAGCCCGGGGGGGACGAACACCGGGGAGCTGTTTTTT; CDR3aa: CASSPGGTNTGELFF
d_gene: .; j_gene: TRBJ1-1; v_gene: TRBV9; len: 14; CDR3nt: TGTGCCAGCAGCGTAATCCCAGAGAACACTGAAGCTTTCTTT; CDR3aa: CASSVIPENTEAFF